Listed below are T cell receptor beta chains from one sample, sequenced in a study of shared clonotypes between healthy human individuals. Here immunoSEQ multiplex PCR was the method, and the copy in TCRdb shows in-frame clones only, minus some. The sample has about 1,900,000 clones; around 96% are singletons. The source material was naive CD8+ T cells sorted from blood. These receptors all stem from a man in his late teens or twenties in good health. CDR3s include the opening cysteine and the closing phenylalanine or tryptophan. D genes are given only for firm matches. Clone size is not always given. Where it is, it says once, few, many or a class for expanded clones.

D	size	V	J	DNA	CDR3
NA	NA	TRBV14	TRBJ2-2	TGTGCCAGCAGCCCAGGGGTGACCGGGGAGCTGTTTTTT	CASSPGVTGELFF
TRBD1	NA	TRBV4-3	TRBJ1-6	TGCGCCAGCAGCCAAGATGAGGGGGCGTCCTATAATTCACCCCTCCACTTT	CASSQDEGASYNSPLHF
TRBD2	NA	TRBV6-5	TRBJ2-5	TGTGCCAGCAAATCTGCGGGGGGCCCCCAAGAGACCCAGTACTTC	CASKSAGGPQETQYF
NA	NA	TRBV19	TRBJ1-5	TGTGCCAGTAGTATAAGGGACATCAATCAGCCCCAGCATTTT	CASSIRDINQPQHF
TRBD1	NA	TRBV5-1	TRBJ1-2	TGCGCCAGCAGCAAAAGACAGGGGGTCGATGGCTACACCTTC	CASSKRQGVDGYTF
TRBD1	NA	TRBV28	TRBJ1-5	TGTGCCAGCAGAGGCTTCGGACAGGGGGCTGGAGAGCCCCAGCATTTT	CASRGFGQGAGEPQHF
NA	NA	TRBV6-5	TRBJ2-7	TGTGCCAGCAGTTACTCGCCGGGCGTCGCCTACGAGCAGTACTTC	CASSYSPGVAYEQYF
TRBD1	few	TRBV25-1	TRBJ1-2	TGTGCCAGCAGTTATCGGGACAGCTATGGCTACACCTTC	CASSYRDSYGYTF
NA	NA	TRBV14	TRBJ2-5	TGTGCCAGCAGCCAAGATCGGGGACCCTCCCAAGAGACCCAGTACTTC	CASSQDRGPSQETQYF
NA	NA	TRBV5-1	TRBJ1-1	TGCGCCAGCAGCCCCCCGGGACCGGGGACCACTGAAGCTTTCTTT	CASSPPGPGTTEAFF
NA	NA	TRBV6-5	TRBJ2-3	TGTGCCAGCAGTTACTCGGCCGAAAGCACAGATACGCAGTATTTT	CASSYSAESTDTQYF
NA	NA	TRBV6-1	TRBJ2-1	TGTGCCAGCAGTGGACGACAGGTGTCCTACAATGAGCAGTTCTTC	CASSGRQVSYNEQFF
NA	NA	TRBV28	TRBJ2-7	TGTGCCAGCAGTTTCGGGGACGAGCAGTACTTC	CASSFGDEQYF
NA	once	TRBV5-4	TRBJ2-7	TGTGCCAGCAGCCCAACTAACTCCTACGAGCAGTACTTC	CASSPTNSYEQYF
TRBD1	NA	TRBV5-1	TRBJ2-7	TGCGCCAGCAGCTTGAGGACAGGGGTCTACGAGCAGTACTTC	CASSLRTGVYEQYF
NA	NA	TRBV9	TRBJ1-5	TGTGCCAGCAGCGTATCAGGGTCCCCTCAGCCCCAGCATTTT	CASSVSGSPQPQHF
NA	NA	TRBV4-1	TRBJ1-1	TGCGCCAGCAGCCCAAGGGGGGGCACTGAAGCTTTCTTT	CASSPRGGTEAFF
TRBD1	NA	TRBV30	TRBJ2-3	TGTGCCTGGGGCGACGGGACAGACATTTTCACAGATACGCAGTATTTT	CAWGDGTDIFTDTQYF
NA	NA	TRBV4-3	TRBJ1-6	TGCGCCAGCAGCCAAGATCGAAGTTCACCCCTCCACTTT	CASSQDRSSPLHF
NA	NA	TRBV5-1	TRBJ1-6	TGCGCCAGCAGCTTGGCAGGGAATTCACCCCTCCACTTT	CASSLAGNSPLHF
NA	NA	TRBV6-5	TRBJ1-2	TGTGCCAGCAGCTACAGCGGGTATGGCTACACCTTC	CASSYSGYGYTF
NA	NA	TRBV7-9	TRBJ1-6	TGTGCCAGCAGCTTAGATGGGGACTCCTATAATTCACCCCTCCACTTT	CASSLDGDSYNSPLHF
NA	once	TRBV6-5	TRBJ2-5	TGTGCCAGCAGACCCGACAGCCAAGAGACCCAGTACTTC	CASRPDSQETQYF